One and the same sample provided the 20 T cell receptor beta chains below, sequenced in a study of T cell responses to AZD1222 COVID-19 vaccine. Produced via immunoSEQ multiplex PCR; TCRdb's table is partial and in-frame only. Of approximately 100,000 clones in the sample, around 87% were seen once. Sequenced material: peripheral blood, taken on day 0 of AZD1222 vaccination. Source of these receptors: an adult in good health.

The rearrangement joins TRBV6-5 to TRBJ2-6; TRBD1 matches 9 bases. CDR3 length: 15 residues. Germline assignment: CDR1 MNHEY and CDR2 SVGAGI. V was pared by 6 bases and J by 7 bases, with 7 bases of the junction left unmatched. CDR3 sequence: CASSAQTGGANVLTF. The CDR3 region has the DNA TGTGCCAGCAGCGCTCAGACAGGGGGTGCCAACGTCCTGACTTTC.

The V and J genes are TRBV7-9 and TRBJ1-2; a weak D match, TRBD1 (5 bases). The CDR3 contains 14 residues. Trimming stripped 1 base from V and 4 bases from J, with 10 bases between. The germline gives CDR1 SEHNR, CDR2 FQNEAQ (reference sequence). The DNA for the CDR3 is TGTGCCAGCAGCTTAGACCGGGGCACCTATGGCTACACCTTC. Residues: CASSLDRGTYGYTF.

The rearrangement uses TRBV7-9 and TRBJ2-7, with 10 bases lining up with TRBD1. Germline CDR1 is SEHNR and CDR2 is FQNEAQ (reference sequence). The CDR3 loop spans 17 amino acids. Unmatched junction bases numbered 12, after V lost 1 base and J lost 6 bases. In DNA, the CDR3 is TGTGCCAGCAGCTTAGGGACAGGGGGAGCCTATACCCGCGAGCAGTACTTC. Translation: CASSLGTGGAYTREQYF.

J is TRBJ2-7 and V is TRBV6-6, with 9 bases that match TRBD1. V lost 6 bases to trimming and J lost 1 base; unmatched junction nucleotides: 4. CDR3 length equals 14 residues. From germline, CDR1 is MNHNY and CDR2 SVGAGI (reference sequence). CDR3 loop: CASRMGQGSYEQYF. The CDR3 DNA reads TGTGCCAGCAGGATGGGACAGGGATCCTACGAGCAGTACTTC.

The chain employs TRBV4-2 and TRBJ2-3; 12 bases align to TRBD2. This CDR3 comprises 16 residues. J lost 1 base, V lost 6 bases, and 5 bases had no gene match. Per the germline V gene, CDR1 is LGHNA and CDR2 is YNFKEQ. CDR3 bases: TGTGCCAGCAGACGGACTAGCGGGACGGGCACAGATACGCAGTATTTT. Encoded protein: CASRRTSGTGTDTQYF.

The gene calls are TRBV11-2 and TRBJ1-6, with D uncertain. Per the germline V gene, CDR1 is SGHAT and CDR2 is FQNNGV. V lost 6 bases and J 6 bases, leaving 12 bases between the germline ends. CDR3 length: 14 amino acids. CDR3 in DNA: TGTGCCAGCAGTAACGGAGGCGGTAATTCACCCCTCCACTTT. Translated: CASSNGGGNSPLHF.

This clone was counted between two and nine times. J is TRBJ2-1 and V is TRBV28; a weak D match, TRBD1 (6 bases). V shed 6 bases and J shed 2 bases, with 14 bases lying between them. This CDR3 is built from 15 residues. The germline V gene encodes CDR1 MDHEN and CDR2 SYDVKM. The CDR3 protein is CASRPPQGTYNEQFF. The CDR3 DNA follows: TGTGCCAGCAGGCCTCCACAGGGTACCTACAATGAGCAGTTCTTC.

The V and J genes are TRBV11-2 and TRBJ2-1; 8 positions match TRBD1. The CDR3 totals 16 residues. From germline, CDR1 is SGHAT and CDR2 FQNNGV. The V and J ends lost 0 bases and 4 bases, in that order; junction bases with no gene match: 5. The CDR3 protein is CASSLERQGWYNEQFF. As DNA, the CDR3 is TGTGCCAGCAGCTTAGAGAGACAGGGGTGGTACAATGAGCAGTTCTTC.

V and J are TRBV6-5 and TRBJ1-2; tentatively, D is TRBD1 (5 bases). Germline V gene lookup returns CDR1 MNHEY and CDR2 SVGAGI. The CDR3 extends over 15 amino acids. V was shortened by 6 bases and J by 3 bases, with 17 bases between the two germline ends. The CDR3 sequence is CASSSTWGLDYGYTF. The CDR3 DNA reads TGTGCCAGCAGCTCTACATGGGGGTTGGACTATGGCTACACCTTC.

V usage is TRBV2 and J usage is TRBJ2-2; weak D call: TRBD2 (5 bases). Trimming cost V 4 bases and J 0 bases, with 9 bases left between them. CDR1 and CDR2 (germline): SNHLY, FYNNEI. The CDR3 has 15 residues. The CDR3 loop reads CASSVSGANTGELFF. The CDR3 nucleotides read TGTGCCAGCAGTGTATCCGGGGCGAACACCGGGGAGCTGTTTTTT.

The chain recombines TRBV11-1 with TRBJ2-7; 8 nucleotides line up with TRBD2. The length of the CDR3 is 16 residues. The V and J ends lost 4 bases and 0 bases, in that order; junction bases with no gene match: 8. From germline, CDR1 is SGHAT and CDR2 FQDESV (reference sequence). The CDR3 loop is CASSWGRSGSSYEQYF. CDR3 sequence (DNA): TGTGCCAGCAGCTGGGGCCGGAGCGGGAGCTCCTACGAGCAGTACTTC. Complete variable domain (other parts from reference TRBV11-1 and TRBJ2-7): EAEVAQSPRYKITEKSQAVAFWCDPISGHATLYWYRQILGQGPELLVQFQDESVVDDSQLPKDRFSAERLKGVDSTLKIQPAELGDSAMYLCASSWGRSGSSYEQYFGPGTRLTVT.

This chain connects TRBV7-2 to TRBJ2-1, with TRBD2 matching over 9 bases. From germline, CDR1 is SGHTA and CDR2 FQGNSA. The V and J ends lost 2 bases and 4 bases, in that order; junction bases with no gene match: 3. The CDR3 spans 15 residues. The DNA of the CDR3 is TGTGCCAGCAGCTTAATGCGGGAGGGATACAATGAGCAGTTCTTC. It yields the protein CASSLMREGYNEQFF. Together with reference TRBV7-2 and TRBJ2-1, the CDR3 gives the full variable domain: GAGVSQSPSNKVTEKGKDVELRCDPISGHTALYWYRQSLGQGLEFLIYFQGNSAPDKSGLPSDRFSAERTGGSVSTLTIQRTQQEDSAVYLCASSLMREGYNEQFFGPGTRLTVL.

This chain joins TRBV4-2 and TRBJ2-1; TRBD2 matches at 10 bases. The ends lost 0 bases at V and 7 bases at J; junction bases unmatched: 9. The CDR3 spans 17 residues. The V gene's germline CDR1 is LGHNA and CDR2 YNFKEQ. The CDR3 here is CASSQDKGAGGSNEQFF. The CDR3 nucleotides are TGTGCCAGCAGCCAAGATAAGGGAGCGGGAGGGTCAAATGAGCAGTTCTTC.

The V gene is TRBV6-6, the J gene TRBJ1-5; 8 bases line up with TRBD1. This CDR3 is 17 amino acids long. CDR1 is MNHNY and CDR2 is SVGAGI in the germline V gene (reference sequence). J gave up 0 bases and V 5 bases, and 9 bases lay outside the gene matches. The CDR3 here is CASSPHTGGPSNQPQHF. CDR3 nucleotide sequence: TGTGCCAGCAGTCCGCATACAGGGGGACCTAGCAATCAGCCCCAGCATTTT.

V is TRBV6-1 and J is TRBJ2-7, with D hard to call. The CDR3 has 13 residues. The germline gives CDR1 MNHNS, CDR2 SASEGT. V lost 2 bases to trimming and J lost 2 bases, with 7 bases between them. In nucleotides, the CDR3 is TGTGCCAGCAGTGAACAGGATACCTACGAGCAGTACTTC. This encodes CASSEQDTYEQYF.

This clone was recorded once. The gene calls are TRBV9 and TRBJ2-3, with TRBD2 matching over 10 bases. V dropped 3 bases and J dropped 3; count of bases not matched to a gene: 7. The CDR3 is 16 residues long. From germline, CDR1 is SGDLS and CDR2 YYNGEE. The CDR3 DNA follows: TGTGCCAGCAGCGCCCAACCGGGACTAGCGACAGATACGCAGTATTTT. This translates into CASSAQPGLATDTQYF. Complete variable domain (other parts from reference TRBV9 and TRBJ2-3): DSGVTQTPKHLITATGQRVTLRCSPRSGDLSVYWYQQSLDQGLQFLIQYYNGEERAKGNILERFSAQQFPDLHSELNLSSLELGDSALYFCASSAQPGLATDTQYFGPGTRLTVL.

This chain links TRBV27 with TRBJ2-7; TRBD2 agrees at 10 bases. V lost 7 bases and J lost 6; bases outside the gene matches: 12. The CDR3 contains 15 residues. Germline CDR1 reads MNHEY; CDR2 reads SMNVEV (reference sequence). The CDR3 reads CASTPAASGSREQYF. The CDR3 region has the DNA TGTGCCAGCACCCCCGCGGCTAGCGGGAGTCGCGAGCAGTACTTC.

The chain carries TRBV6-6 and TRBJ1-4; maybe TRBD1 (5 bases). The V gene lost 7 bases and the J gene lost 3 bases, with 18 bases spanning the gap. Germline CDR1 reads MNHNY; CDR2 reads SVGAGI (reference sequence). The CDR3 sequence is 16 residues long. CDR3 nucleotide sequence: TGTGCCAGCAACCGGGACCTCAGGCAACCTAATGAAAAACTGTTTTTT. Translated, it gives CASNRDLRQPNEKLFF.

There are a few counts of this clone. The chain employs TRBV4-3 and TRBJ2-1; 11 nucleotides match TRBD2. Looked up from germline, CDR1 is LGHNA and CDR2 is YSLEER. This CDR3 comprises 14 residues. The ends lost 0 bases at V and 11 bases at J; junction bases unmatched: 3. In DNA, the CDR3 is TGCGCCAGCAGCCAAGATCCTAGCGGGAGGAAGCAGTTCTTC. Translating gives CASSQDPSGRKQFF.

The chain uses TRBV2 and TRBJ2-1, with D possibly matching TRBD1 (6 bases). Germline V gene sequence: CDR1 SNHLY, CDR2 FYNNEI. This CDR3 has 13 residues. V was clipped by 8 bases and J by 5 bases, with 13 bases between them. The CDR3 spells CASSLDRDNEQFF. The CDR3 nucleotides are TGTGCCAGCTCTTTGGACAGAGACAATGAGCAGTTCTTC.